This T cell receptor (beta chain) was identified in a study of naive CD8 T cells in extremely preterm neonates. Method: immunoSEQ multiplex PCR; TCRdb's copy keeps in-frame clones and lacks some. The sample lists 7,000 to 9,000 clones, 95% to 98% occurring once. Input material: naive CD8+ T cells from blood. This receptor was taken from a human donor in good health.

The CDR3 spells CASSVGTRTSYEQYF. In DNA, the CDR3 is TGTGCCAGCAGCGTGGGGACTCGGACCTCCTACGAGCAGTACTTC. The genes are TRBV9 and TRBJ2-7, with D tentatively TRBD2 (6 bases). V lost 2 bases to trimming and J lost 0 bases, with 12 bases between them. The CDR3 has 15 amino acids. CDR1 SGDLS and CDR2 YYNGEE come from the germline V gene.